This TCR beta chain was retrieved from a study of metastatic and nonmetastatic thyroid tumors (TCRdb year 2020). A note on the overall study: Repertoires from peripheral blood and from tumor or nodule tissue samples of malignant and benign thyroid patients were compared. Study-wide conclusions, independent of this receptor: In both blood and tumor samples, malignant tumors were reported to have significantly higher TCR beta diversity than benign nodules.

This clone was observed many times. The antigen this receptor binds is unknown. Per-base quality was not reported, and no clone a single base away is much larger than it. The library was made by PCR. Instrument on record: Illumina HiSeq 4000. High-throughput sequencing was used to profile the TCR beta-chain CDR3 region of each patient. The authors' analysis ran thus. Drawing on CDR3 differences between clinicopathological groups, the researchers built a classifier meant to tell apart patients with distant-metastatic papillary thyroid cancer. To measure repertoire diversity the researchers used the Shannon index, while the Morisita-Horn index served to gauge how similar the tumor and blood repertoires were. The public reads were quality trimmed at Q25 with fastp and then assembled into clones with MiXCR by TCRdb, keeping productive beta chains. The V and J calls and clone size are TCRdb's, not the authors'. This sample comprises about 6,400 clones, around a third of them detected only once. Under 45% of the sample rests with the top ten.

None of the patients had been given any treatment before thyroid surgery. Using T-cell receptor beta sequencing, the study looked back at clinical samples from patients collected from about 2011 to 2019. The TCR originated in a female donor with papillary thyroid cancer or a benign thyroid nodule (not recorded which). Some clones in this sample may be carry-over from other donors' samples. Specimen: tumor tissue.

The sequenced DNA: TGTGCCAGCAGCGCCTCTCGCGACCCGAGCTCCTACAATGAGCAGTTCTTC. Its coded protein is CASSASRDPSSYNEQFF. Here the chain combines TRBV7-2 and TRBJ2-1; there is no confident call for the D gene. In the germline V gene, CDR1 corresponds to SGHTA and CDR2 to FQGNSA. The CDR3 covers 17 residues, taking in both the cysteine and the phenylalanine. Solely the CDR3 DNA is kept, with 51 bases framed from the first base. V is reduced by 5 bases and J by 0 bases, leaving a spacing of 17 bases between them.